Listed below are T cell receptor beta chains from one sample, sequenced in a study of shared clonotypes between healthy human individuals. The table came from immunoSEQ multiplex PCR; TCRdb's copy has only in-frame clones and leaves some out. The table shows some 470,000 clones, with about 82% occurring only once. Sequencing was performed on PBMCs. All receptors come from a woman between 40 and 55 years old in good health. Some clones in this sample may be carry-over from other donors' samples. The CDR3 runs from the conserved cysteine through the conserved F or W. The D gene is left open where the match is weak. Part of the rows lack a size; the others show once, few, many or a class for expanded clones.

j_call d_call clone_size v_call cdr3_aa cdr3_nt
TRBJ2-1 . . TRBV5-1 CASSPGLLYNEQFF TGCGCCAGCAGCCCGGGACTCCTCTACAATGAGCAGTTCTTC
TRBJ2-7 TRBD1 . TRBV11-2 CASSHYKRGTGNSYEQYF TGTGCCAGCAGCCATTATAAGCGAGGGACAGGGAACTCCTACGAGCAGTACTTC
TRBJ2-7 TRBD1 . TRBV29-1 CSVDPLGQRKRQGEQYF TGCAGCGTAGACCCTTTGGGACAGCGAAAAAGGCAGGGCGAGCAGTACTTC
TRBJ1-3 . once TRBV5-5 CASSLAPAGLGGNTIYF TGTGCCAGCAGCTTGGCCCCGGCAGGGTTGGGTGGAAACACCATATATTTT
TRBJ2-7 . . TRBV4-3 CASSQDYRLPSYEQYF TGCGCCAGCAGCCAAGATTACCGACTACCCTCCTACGAGCAGTACTTC
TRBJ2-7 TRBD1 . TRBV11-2 CASSHNTGTAYEQYF TGTGCCAGCAGCCATAACACCGGGACAGCCTACGAGCAGTACTTC
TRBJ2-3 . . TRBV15 CATSREWRESNTQYF TGTGCCACCAGCAGAGAATGGCGGGAATCAAATACGCAGTATTTT
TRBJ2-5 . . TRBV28 CATGTPQETQYF TGTGCCACCGGGACACCTCAAGAGACCCAGTACTTC
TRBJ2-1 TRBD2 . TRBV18 CASQGTSGSNEQFF TGTGCCAGCCAAGGGACTAGCGGGAGCAATGAGCAGTTCTTC
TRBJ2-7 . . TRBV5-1 CASSLAPGIIEQYF TGCGCCAGCAGCTTGGCCCCAGGTATTATCGAGCAGTACTTC
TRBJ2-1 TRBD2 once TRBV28 CASSLTSGSYNEQFF TGTGCCAGCAGTTTGACTAGCGGCTCCTACAATGAGCAGTTCTTC
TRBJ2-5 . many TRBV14 CASSQGARGEAQYF TGTGCCAGCAGCCAAGGAGCAAGGGGTGAGGCCCAGTACTTC
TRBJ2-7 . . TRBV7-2 CASSLGPTEAAYEQYF TGTGCCAGCAGCTTAGGACCGACGGAGGCGGCCTACGAGCAGTACTTC
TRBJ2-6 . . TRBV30 CAWSKGGSGANVLTF TGTGCCTGGAGTAAAGGGGGCTCTGGGGCCAACGTCCTGACTTTC
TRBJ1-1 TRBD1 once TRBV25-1 CASSEAGGTEAFF TGTGCCAGCAGTGAAGCAGGGGGGACTGAAGCTTTCTTT
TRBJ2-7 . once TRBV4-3 CASSQEASLREQYF TGCGCCAGCAGCCAAGAAGCTAGTCTTCGCGAGCAGTACTTC
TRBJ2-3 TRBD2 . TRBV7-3 CASSPQGTSDTDTQYF TGTGCCAGCAGCCCTCAGGGGACTAGCGACACAGATACGCAGTATTTT
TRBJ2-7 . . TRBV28 CASSSPGGGSYEQYF TGTGCCAGCAGTTCGCCAGGTGGCGGCTCCTACGAGCAGTACTTC
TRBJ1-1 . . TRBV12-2 CASSPDMNTEAFF TGTGCCAGCAGCCCTGACATGAACACTGAAGCTTTCTTT
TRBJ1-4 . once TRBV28 CASSLFRMGEKLFF TGTGCCAGCAGTTTATTCAGGATGGGAGAAAAACTGTTTTTT
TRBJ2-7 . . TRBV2 CASSGLAGYEQYF TGTGCCAGCAGTGGGCTAGCAGGCTACGAGCAGTACTTC
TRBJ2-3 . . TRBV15 CATSRDKRETDTQYF TGTGCCACCAGCAGAGATAAAAGGGAAACAGATACGCAGTATTTT
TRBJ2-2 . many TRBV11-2 CASSLLGAGDTGELFF TGTGCCAGCAGCCTATTGGGGGCAGGGGACACCGGGGAGCTGTTTTTT
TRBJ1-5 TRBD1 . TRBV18 CASSLDRVTQPQHF TGTGCCAGCTCACTTGACAGGGTGACTCAGCCCCAGCATTTT
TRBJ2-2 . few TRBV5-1 CASSLGLSPGELFF TGCGCCAGCAGCTTAGGACTGAGCCCCGGGGAGCTGTTTTTT
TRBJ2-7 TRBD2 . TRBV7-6 CASSPRLAGLTYEQYF TGTGCCAGCAGCCCTCGACTAGCGGGTCTCACCTACGAGCAGTACTTC
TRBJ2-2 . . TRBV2 CASRQEGTGELFF TGTGCCAGCAGGCAGGAAGGCACCGGGGAGCTGTTTTTT
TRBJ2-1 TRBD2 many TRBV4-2 CASSQDAGEPYNEQFF TGTGCCAGCAGCCAAGACGCGGGAGAACCCTACAATGAGCAGTTCTTC
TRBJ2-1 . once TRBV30 CAWSVEEQLF TGTGCCTGGAGTGTAGAGGAGCAGCTCTTC
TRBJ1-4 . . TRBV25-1 CASSEGGSGKLFF TGTGCCAGCAGTGAAGGAGGGTCTGGAAAACTGTTTTTT
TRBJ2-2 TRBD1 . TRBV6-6 CASRLDRGGIGELFF TGTGCCAGCAGACTGGACAGGGGTGGGATCGGGGAGCTGTTTTTT
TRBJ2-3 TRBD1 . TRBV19 CASRPRQGSTDTQYF TGTGCCAGCCGACCCCGACAGGGTAGCACAGATACGCAGTATTTT
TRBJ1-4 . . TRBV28 CASSGGEGGDEKLFF TGTGCCAGCTCTGGTGGCGAGGGCGGGGATGAAAAACTGTTTTTT
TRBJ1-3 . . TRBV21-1 CASSLPPLVFPGNTIYF TGTGCCAGCAGCCTCCCCCCACTAGTTTTCCCTGGAAACACCATATATTTT
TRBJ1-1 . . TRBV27 CASSHRGAQGITEAFF TGTGCCAGCAGTCATCGGGGGGCGCAAGGGATCACTGAAGCTTTCTTT
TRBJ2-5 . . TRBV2 CASSPSGSETQYF TGTGCCAGCAGTCCAAGCGGGTCAGAGACCCAGTACTTC
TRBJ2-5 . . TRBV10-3 CAISESRGAEETQYF TGTGCCATCAGTGAGTCACGGGGGGCGGAAGAGACCCAGTACTTC
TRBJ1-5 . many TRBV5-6 CASSSQGYSNQPQHF TGTGCCAGCAGCTCTCAGGGGTATAGCAATCAGCCCCAGCATTTT
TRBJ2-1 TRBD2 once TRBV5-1 CASSLARSGGYGEQFF TGCGCCAGCAGCTTGGCCCGGTCGGGAGGGTACGGTGAGCAGTTCTTC
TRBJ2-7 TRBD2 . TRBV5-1 CASSSSGSFTYEQYF TGCGCCAGCAGTTCTAGCGGGTCTTTTACCTACGAGCAGTACTTC
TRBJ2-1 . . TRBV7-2 CASSLDSRAYNEQFF TGTGCCAGCAGCTTAGACAGCCGCGCCTACAATGAGCAGTTCTTC
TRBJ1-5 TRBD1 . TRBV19 CASRKPGQGIQPQHF TGTGCCAGTAGAAAACCGGGACAGGGCATTCAGCCCCAGCATTTT
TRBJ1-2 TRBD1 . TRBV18 CASSSTGAPYGYTF TGTGCCAGCTCGTCAACAGGGGCCCCCTATGGCTACACCTTC
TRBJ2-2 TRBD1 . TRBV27 CATRGQGIAGELFF TGTGCCACCAGAGGACAGGGGATCGCCGGGGAGCTGTTTTTT
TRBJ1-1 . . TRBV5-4 CASSAGLNTEAFF TGTGCCAGCAGCGCCGGACTTAACACTGAAGCTTTCTTT
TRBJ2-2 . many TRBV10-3 CAISEAGGPGELFF TGTGCCATCAGTGAGGCAGGCGGTCCCGGGGAGCTGTTTTTT
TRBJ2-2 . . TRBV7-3 CASRRDSMAGELFF TGTGCCAGCCGGAGGGACAGCATGGCCGGGGAGCTGTTTTTT
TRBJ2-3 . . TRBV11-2 CASSLAGSSTDTQYF TGTGCCAGCAGCTTGGCGGGGTCAAGCACAGATACGCAGTATTTT
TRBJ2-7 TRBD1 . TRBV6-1 CASRGTGSHEQYF TGTGCCAGCAGGGGGACAGGGTCCCACGAGCAGTACTTC
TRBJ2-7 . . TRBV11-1 CASSLVFGGIGEQYF TGTGCCAGCAGCTTAGTATTCGGCGGGATCGGCGAGCAGTACTTC
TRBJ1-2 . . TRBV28 CASSPPAGVNGYTF TGTGCCAGCAGCCCCCCGGCGGGGGTAAATGGCTACACCTTC
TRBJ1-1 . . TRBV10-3 CASLLGVTEAFF TGTGCCAGCCTTCTCGGGGTAACTGAAGCTTTCTTT
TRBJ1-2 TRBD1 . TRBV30 CAWSVEGAQGYTF TGTGCCTGGAGTGTAGAGGGGGCGCAGGGCTACACCTTC
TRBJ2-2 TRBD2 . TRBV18 CASSPPRLAGKNTGELFF TGTGCCAGCTCACCACCTCGGCTAGCGGGAAAGAACACCGGGGAGCTGTTTTTT
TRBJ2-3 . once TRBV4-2 CASSQVGAGTDTQYF TGTGCCAGCAGCCAAGTAGGGGCGGGAACAGATACGCAGTATTTT
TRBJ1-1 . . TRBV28 CASSLLMGVDTEAFF TGTGCCAGCAGCTTACTGATGGGGGTAGACACTGAAGCTTTCTTT
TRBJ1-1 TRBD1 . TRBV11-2 CASSFRDRVIGTEAFF TGTGCCAGCAGCTTCCGGGACAGGGTTATTGGCACTGAAGCTTTCTTT
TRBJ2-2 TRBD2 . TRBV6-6 CASGTSDTGELFF TGTGCCTCCGGGACTAGCGACACCGGGGAGCTGTTTTTT
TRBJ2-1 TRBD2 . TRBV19 CASSPGTSGSSYNEQFF TGTGCCAGTAGTCCTGGGACTAGCGGGAGCTCCTACAATGAGCAGTTCTTC